This T cell receptor (beta chain) was recovered during a study of T-cell reconstitution after alpha-beta-depleted transplantation in children. Findings and caveats of the study: T-cell counts and diversity at one year following transplant were attributed mainly to newly produced T cells. TCRbeta diversity was high at day 60 in some patients (a result of surviving recipient T cells and thymic progenitors).

Between the trimmed V and J ends, which lost 8 bases and 1 base, there was a span of 17 bases. This CDR3 is 15 amino acids long. The library targeted TCRbeta and was prepared with unique molecular identifiers. TCRdb reprocessed the PCR reads via MiXCR and lists one record per CDR3 protein. Here the sample spans about a million distinct CDR3 sequences, 25% to 35% being singletons. This clonotype was counted between two and nine times. No antigen is known for it. This chain links TRBV12-3 or TRBV12-4 with TRBJ1-1; D may be TRBD1 (5 bases). This TCR was recovered from a boy younger than two who had a stem cell transplant for SCID, so the T cells may come from the graft donor. This specimen consisted of PBMCs, mostly from graft donor cells, obtained 360 days after TCRalphabeta/CD19-depleted stem cell transplant. CDR3 in DNA: TGTGCCAGCGCCATTGTCGGGGCGGGGAACACTGAAGCTTTCTTT. Its translation is CASAIVGAGNTEAFF.